This TCR beta chain was sequenced for a study of T cell changes during pregnancy in multiple sclerosis. TCRdb's table, derived via immunoSEQ multiplex PCR, lists solely in-frame clones and lacks some. The data hold about 48,000 clones, with roughly 88% observed a single time. This CDR3 has 16 residues. The V gene's germline CDR1 is LGHNA and CDR2 YNFKEQ. V was pared by 4 bases and J by 2 bases, with 16 bases between. The TCR comes from a female donor with multiple sclerosis, enrolled in a pregnancy study. The chain recombines TRBV4-2 with TRBJ2-3; D not certain. Specimen: CD4+ T cells from peripheral blood mononuclear cells, collected in the second trimester of pregnancy. CDR3 protein: CASSPQGNRFTDTQYF. The CDR3 nucleotides read TGTGCCAGCAGCCCTCAAGGCAACAGATTCACAGATACGCAGTATTTT.